The following is a T cell receptor (beta chain) sequence with its context. Its antigen is unidentified. Looked up from germline, CDR1 is SGDLS and CDR2 is YYNGEE. Trimming removed 2 bases from V and 6 bases from J, with 15 bases in between. The CDR3 consists of 15 residues. Primers for the PCR totalled 60 Vbeta and 13 Jbeta. TCRdb keeps only in-frame clones here, not all; method: immunoSEQ multiplex PCR. The sample has approximately 90,000 clones, under 80% seen once. This record comes from a study of cytomegalovirus exposure and HLA in healthy donors. Study-wide findings and caveats: A further, later analysis showed that HLA-associated TCR beta chains (compared with equally common others) were more clonally expanded. Rare TCR sequences dominated, though some public TCRs recurred in many donors.

Among the donors, all were healthy bone marrow donors. The receptor was derived from a woman younger than 45 in good health and CMV-seronegative. The source material was PBMCs. This sequence joins TRBV9 and TRBJ2-1; D may be TRBD2 (6 bases). The CDR3 sequence is CASSVTGVTFNEQFF. The CDR3 nucleotides read TGTGCCAGCAGCGTGACGGGAGTTACTTTCAATGAGCAGTTCTTC.